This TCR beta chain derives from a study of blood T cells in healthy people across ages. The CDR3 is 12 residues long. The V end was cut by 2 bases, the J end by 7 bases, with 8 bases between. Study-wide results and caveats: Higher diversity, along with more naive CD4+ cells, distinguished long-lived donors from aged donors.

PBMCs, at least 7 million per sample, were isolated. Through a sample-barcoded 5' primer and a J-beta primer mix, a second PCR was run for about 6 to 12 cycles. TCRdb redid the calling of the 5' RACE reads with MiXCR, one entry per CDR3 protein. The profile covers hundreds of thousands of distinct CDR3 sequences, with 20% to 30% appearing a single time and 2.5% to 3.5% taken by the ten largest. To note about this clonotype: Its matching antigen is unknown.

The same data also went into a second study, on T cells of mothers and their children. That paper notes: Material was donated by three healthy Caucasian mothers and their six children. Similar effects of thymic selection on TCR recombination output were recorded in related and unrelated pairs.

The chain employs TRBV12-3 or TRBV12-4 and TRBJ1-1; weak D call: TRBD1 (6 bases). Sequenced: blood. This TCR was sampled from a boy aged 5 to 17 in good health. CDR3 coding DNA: TGTGCCAGCAGTTTACAGGGGATTGAAGCTTTCTTT. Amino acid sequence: CASSLQGIEAFF.